The 8 T cell receptor beta chains reported below all come from one sample, sequenced in a study of shared clonotypes between healthy human individuals (dated by TCRdb to 2020 to 2021). The library was built by means of the immunoSEQ multiplex PCR assay. Not all clones reach the TCRdb copy of this immuneACCESS table, which keeps in-frame sequences only. Checked studies attribute under half of the gap to unresolved V genes and leave the rest unexplained. For this sample the table gives millions of clones, of which just over 90% were detected only once. The leading ten clones occupy about 0.37% of the sample. Sequenced input: naive CD4+ T cells from PBMCs. The cell subset or site label on this specimen signifies: CD45RA+ positively selected. The receptors were sampled from a man younger than 35 in good health. Some clones in this sample may be carry-over from other donors' samples.

V and J are TRBV6-5 and TRBJ2-7; 10 bases line up with TRBD2. Germline CDR1 MNHEY, CDR2 SVGAGI. There are 15 residues in the CDR3. The J segment lost 1 base and the V segment lost 2 bases, leaving 2 bases of the junction unmatched. Here the CDR3 DNA reads TGTGCCAGCAGTTACCCGACTAGCGGGTCCTACGAGCAGTACTTC. This gives the protein CASSYPTSGSYEQYF.

The chain is built from TRBV10-3 and TRBJ1-2, with a weak D call TRBD1 (5 bases). The CDR3 runs to 14 residues. V gave up 4 bases and J gave up 3 bases, with 12 bases separating them. Germline V CDR1 and CDR2: ENHRY, SYGVKD. In DNA form, the CDR3 reads TGTGCCATCAGTGCACCGACAGAGCACTATGGCTACACCTTC. It codes for CAISAPTEHYGYTF.

This clone has only one observation. The chain links TRBV14 to TRBJ2-7; D is uncertain. The CDR3 covers 14 residues. The germline gives CDR1 SGHDN, CDR2 FVKESK. Deletions cut 1 base from V and 3 bases from J, with 10 bases between. The CDR3 is CASSQGRRNYEQYF. The CDR3 nucleotides read TGTGCCAGCAGCCAAGGGCGACGGAACTACGAGCAGTACTTC.

The chain joins TRBV20-1 to TRBJ2-7, with TRBD2 as a possible D gene (5 bases). Trimming removed 6 bases at V and 1 base at J, with 7 bases between. Germline V gene data show CDR1 as DFQATT and CDR2 as SNEGSKA (reference sequence). The CDR3 has 11 amino acids. The CDR3 here is CSAGKSYEQYF. CDR3 nucleotides: TGCAGTGCCGGGAAATCCTACGAGCAGTACTTC.

The chain has TRBV19 and TRBJ2-5; D is unresolved. CDR3 length equals 15 residues. Trimming stripped 4 bases from V and 0 bases from J, with 12 bases between. CDR1 is LNHDA, CDR2 SQIVND, per germline (reference sequence). CDR3 bases: TGTGCCAGTAGTACAACCAAGAAGTACCAAGAGACCCAGTACTTC. Its protein is CASSTTKKYQETQYF.

This clone was found once. The rearrangement links TRBV9 to TRBJ2-7, with D maybe TRBD2 (6 bases). This CDR3 region has 15 residues. Trimming took off 0 bases at V and 3 bases at J, with 13 bases between the two ends. Germline CDR1 reads SGDLS; CDR2 reads YYNGEE. The CDR3 here is CASSVGTGRNYEQYF. CDR3 DNA: TGTGCCAGCAGCGTAGGAACCGGGAGAAACTACGAGCAGTACTTC.

The chain joins TRBV28 to TRBJ2-7; 12 bases line up with TRBD1. The trim removed 8 bases at V and 0 bases at J, leaving 11 bases unmatched. The CDR3 length is 17 residues. Germline loops: CDR1 MDHEN, CDR2 SYDVKM. The CDR3 DNA sequence: TGTGCCAGCTCCCCGGGACAGGGGGCGCCGGGCTCCTACGAGCAGTACTTC. Its protein product is CASSPGQGAPGSYEQYF.

A few counts support this clone. Other DNA variants within this sample encode the same CDR3. This sequence joins TRBV5-1 and TRBJ1-1; no clear D. CDR1 SGHRS and CDR2 YFSETQ come from the germline V gene. The ends were cut back, 2 bases at V and 0 bases at J, with 5 bases in the middle. The CDR3 has 13 residues. The CDR3 DNA is TGCGCCAGCAGCTTAGGTATGAACACTGAAGCTTTCTTT. This codes for CASSLGMNTEAFF.